This T cell receptor beta chain was profiled in a study of cytomegalovirus exposure and HLA in healthy donors. Looked up from germline, CDR1 is LNHDA and CDR2 is SQIVND (reference sequence). The CDR3 has 14 residues. Trimming shortened V by 8 bases and J by 2 bases, and 15 bases separated the two germline ends. PCR employed 60 Vbeta and 13 Jbeta primers. Clones were sequenced by immunoSEQ multiplex PCR, and TCRdb holds only the in-frame ones, with some missing. Of 75,000 to 95,000 clones in the sample, about 78% were seen once. Sequenced sample: PBMCs. The TCR was taken from a man aged 45 to 65 in good health and CMV-seronegative. The chain is built from TRBV19 and TRBJ1-2, with D unresolved. Here the CDR3 DNA reads TGTGCCAGTGTGGACCGGGATTTAAACTATGGCTACACCTTC. It specifies CASVDRDLNYGYTF.